This T cell receptor beta chain was retrieved from a study of siplizumab effects on memory and regulatory T cells. In regard to this clone: The antigen remains undetermined.

Profiling relied on immunoSEQ multiplex PCR, and the TCRdb table lists in-frame clones only, not all of them. The table has 15,000 to 25,000 clones, about 45% seen once; the top ten hold around 5.8%. Study conclusions and caveats: Whether the proliferating Tregs (from siplizumab cultures) were suppressive was not confirmed. Many proliferating CD4+ or CD8+ clones remained unclassified. Roughly 75-95% of them could not be assigned either a naive or a memory phenotype. Just a small share of alloreactive clones was traced back to unstimulated subsets. Siplizumab brought about a significant reduction in alloreactive sequences traceable to unstimulated CD4+ memory cells.

This CDR3 region has 16 residues. The germline V and J ends were trimmed by 3 bases and 1 base, with 15 bases remaining between them. Per the germline V gene, CDR1 is LNHDA and CDR2 is SQIVND (reference sequence). Cocultured for roughly six days at 37°C were the mixed lymphocyte reaction cells. The sequence came from a human donor in good health; the cells came from an allogeneic mixed lymphocyte reaction. Some clones in this sample may be carry-over from other donors' samples. Specimen: CFSE-low (dividing) CD4+ T cells sorted from an allogeneic mixed lymphocyte reaction. The V call is TRBV19, the J call TRBJ1-1; tentative D call: TRBD1 (5 bases). The CDR3 region is CASSIWVGGGNTEAFF. The CDR3 DNA reads TGTGCCAGTAGTATTTGGGTGGGTGGGGGGAACACTGAAGCTTTCTTT.